This T cell receptor beta chain was observed in a study of blood T cells in healthy people across ages. Next came a second PCR, run for about 7 to 12 cycles, which used a sample-barcoded 5' primer along with a J-beta primer mix. Sequencing recovered at least 2.5 million CDR3-containing paired-end reads from each sample. One entry per CDR3 protein, called by TCRdb with MiXCR from the 5' RACE reads. The repertoire holds approximately 700,000 distinct CDR3 sequences, approximately 31% seen once, with just over 15% in the top ten. The study drew donors from healthy Caucasian individuals in Russia aged roughly 6 to 95. Each sample used at least 6 million PBMCs. In this sample, this clonotype turned up many times. Its antigen is not identified. The CDR3 totals 15 residues. The ends were cut back, 5 bases at V and 4 bases at J, with 17 bases in the middle. Germline CDR1 reads MNHEY; CDR2 reads SMNVEV (reference sequence).

Study-level points and caveats: The long-lived group displayed more naive CD4+ cells, plus higher diversity, than the aged donors did.

The receptor was derived from a woman of 80 years or more in good health. The chain joins TRBV27 to TRBJ1-2; D may be TRBD1 (5 bases). What was sequenced was blood. This CDR3 reads CASSPPPGQSYGYTF. The CDR3, as DNA: TGTGCCAGCAGTCCCCCCCCGGGGCAGAGCTATGGCTACACCTTC.